The 9 T cell receptor beta chains reported below all come from one sample, sequenced in a study of T cells in Graves' hyperthyroidism and ophthalmopathy. TCR beta CDR3 regions were amplified from RNA transcripts. HTBI primers were employed in a first-round RT-PCR of the TCR CDR3. Using its own MiXCR run on the multiplex PCR reads, TCRdb lists one record per CDR3 protein. The sample holds fewer than 350,000 distinct CDR3 sequences; roughly 13% are singletons and the top ten take 6% to 8%. The specimen was blood. These receptors were collected from a woman aged 30 to 39 with Graves' hyperthyroidism that later progressed to Graves' ophthalmopathy.

This clonotype has a count of ten or more. J is TRBJ2-7 and V is TRBV13; the D gene could be TRBD1 or TRBD2 (9 bases each). V was clipped by 5 bases and J by 3 bases, with 23 bases between them. Germline loops: CDR1 PRHDT, CDR2 FYEKMQ (reference sequence). The CDR3 spans 17 residues. This CDR3 is CASSPGQGSSGSYEQYF. CDR3 nucleotide sequence: TGTGCCAGCAGCCCGGGACAGGGAAGTAGCGGGAGCTACGAGCAGTACTTC.

The rearrangement links TRBV7-9 to TRBJ1-1; no reliable D call. The CDR3 has 15 residues. Germline CDR1 is SEHNR and CDR2 is FQNEAQ (reference sequence). V lost 2 bases and J lost 6, with 16 bases in between. The CDR3 nucleotides are TGTGCCAGCAGCTTAATACTGTGGGCGGGCGCTGAAGCTTTCTTT. Protein sequence: CASSLILWAGAEAFF.

This clonotype was observed at least ten times. The V gene is TRBV24-1, the J gene TRBJ1-2; a weak D match, TRBD1 (6 bases). The length of the CDR3 is 14 residues. V lost 3 bases to trimming and J lost 7 bases, with 14 bases between them. Germline assignment: CDR1 KGHDR and CDR2 SFDVKD. The CDR3 region is CATSDPTGSLGYTF. The CDR3 DNA reads as TGTGCCACCAGTGATCCCACAGGGTCCCTTGGCTACACCTTC.

This rearrangement joins TRBV19 to TRBJ2-1, with 7 bases matching TRBD2. The CDR3 totals 14 residues. V lost 2 bases and J lost 8; bases outside the gene matches: 6. CDR1 is LNHDA, CDR2 SQIVND, per germline (reference sequence). The CDR3 sequence: CASSIMGGTDEQFF. The CDR3 DNA is TGTGCCAGTAGTATAATGGGGGGGACGGATGAGCAGTTCTTC.

This sequence joins TRBV19 and TRBJ2-1; 14 nucleotides align to TRBD2. Germline-derived CDR1 and CDR2 are LNHDA and SQIVND (reference sequence). With 6 bases clipped from V and 8 bases from J, the junction kept 6 bases outside the gene matches. This CDR3 comprises 15 residues. The CDR3 DNA sequence: TGTGCCAGTAGGAACCCGGGACTAGCGGGAGATGAGCAGTTCTTC. Translating gives CASRNPGLAGDEQFF.

The table lists this clonotype with many counts. The chain uses TRBV7-9 and TRBJ2-1, with a weak D call TRBD2 (6 bases). The germline V and J ends were trimmed by 5 bases and 9 bases, with 17 bases remaining between them. The CDR3 length is 14 residues. The germline CDR1 and CDR2 sequences are SEHNR and FQNEAQ (reference sequence). CDR3 amino acids: CASSPTVTGSEQFF. Written as DNA, the CDR3 is TGTGCCAGCAGCCCTACGGTTACCGGGAGTGAGCAGTTCTTC.

Ten or more counts support this clonotype. The chain employs TRBV20-1 and TRBJ1-1; no clear D. The V end lost 1 base, the J end lost 0 bases, and 9 bases lay between the germline ends. Per the germline V gene, CDR1 is DFQATT and CDR2 is SNEGSKA (reference sequence). This CDR3 spans 14 amino acids. The DNA of the CDR3 is TGCAGTGCTAGAGTACCAGAATTGAACACTGAAGCTTTCTTT. It codes for CSARVPELNTEAFF.

The sample holds many counts of this clonotype. The V gene is TRBV12-5, the J gene TRBJ2-7; 7 nucleotides match TRBD1. J gave up 3 bases and V 7 bases, and 12 bases lay outside the gene matches. This CDR3 spans 15 amino acids. CDR1 is LGHNT and CDR2 is FRNRAP in the germline V gene. CDR3 region: CASAQGDNGVYEQYF. CDR3 DNA: TGTGCTAGTGCTCAGGGGGACAACGGCGTCTACGAGCAGTACTTC. Complete variable domain (other parts from reference TRBV12-5 and TRBJ2-7): DARVTQTPRHKVTEMGQEVTMRCQPILGHNTVFWYRQTMMQGLELLAYFRNRAPLDDSGMPKDRFSAEMPDATLATLKIQPSEPRDSAVYFCASAQGDNGVYEQYFGPGTRLTVT.

This clonotype has ten or more counts. The chain carries TRBV3-1 and TRBJ2-3; D is undetermined. Trimming pared 5 bases from V and 4 bases from J, leaving 10 bases between. Germline V gives CDR1 LGHDT, CDR2 YNNKEL (reference sequence). The CDR3 sequence is 13 residues long. The CDR3 DNA is TGTGCCAGCAGCTCGATGGCCCCAGATACGCAGTATTTT. Its translation: CASSSMAPDTQYF.